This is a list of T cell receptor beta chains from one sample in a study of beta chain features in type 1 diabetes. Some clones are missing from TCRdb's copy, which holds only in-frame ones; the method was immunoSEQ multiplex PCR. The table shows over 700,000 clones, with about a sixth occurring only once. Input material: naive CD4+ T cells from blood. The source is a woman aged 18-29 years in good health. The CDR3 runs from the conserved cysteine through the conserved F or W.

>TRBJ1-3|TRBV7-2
CASSRTESPGNTIYF
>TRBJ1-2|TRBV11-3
CASSLGLTGYGYTF
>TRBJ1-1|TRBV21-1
CASSIREPTEAFF
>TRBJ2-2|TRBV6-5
CASSYSGRATGELFF
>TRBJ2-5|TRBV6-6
CATGGGSQETQYF
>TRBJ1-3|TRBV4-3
CASSQVSGNTIYF
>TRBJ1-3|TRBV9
CASSPPGSGNTIYF
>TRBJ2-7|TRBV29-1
CSVGPRQAGYEQYF
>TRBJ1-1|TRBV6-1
CASIPRGGGEAFF
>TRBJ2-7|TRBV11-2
CASSLRGVGAYEQYF
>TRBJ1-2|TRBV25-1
CASSERTNYGYTF
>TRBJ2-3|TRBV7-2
CASSFSGRADTQYF
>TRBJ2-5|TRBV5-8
CASSLTGTGYQETQYF
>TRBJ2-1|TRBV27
CASSEQGVNEQFF
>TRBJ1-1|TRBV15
CATSPRQRTLNTEAFF